Following are 21 T cell receptor beta chains from one sample sequenced in a study of T cells in Graves' hyperthyroidism and ophthalmopathy. RNA transcripts gave rise to amplified TCR beta CDR3 regions. TCR CDR3 regions were first amplified by RT-PCR with HTBI primers. MiXCR, run by TCRdb on the multiplex PCR reads, gives a single entry per CDR3 protein. This table holds about 570,000 distinct CDR3 sequences, around 45% found once. The sample was peripheral blood or thyroid tissue (not recorded which). Receptor source: an adult woman with Graves' disease, either hyperthyroidism or ophthalmopathy (not recorded which).

As concerns this clonotype: A read error is possible here, since a much larger clone lies one base away. CDR3: CASSFWTSGGRTGELFF. CDR3 nucleotides: TGTGCCAGCAGCTTCTGGACTAGCGGGGGACGTACCGGGGAGCTGTTTTTT. The V gene is TRBV7-2, the J gene TRBJ2-2, with 13 bases matching TRBD2. The CDR3 length is 17 residues. With 3 bases clipped from V and 5 bases from J, the junction kept 6 bases outside the gene matches. Germline V lookup: CDR1 SGHTA, CDR2 FQGNSA.

The table lists this clonotype with many counts. The chain has TRBV24-1 and TRBJ2-2; unclear D gene. CDR3 length: 13 amino acids. Per germline, CDR1 KGHDR and CDR2 SFDVKD. V shed 4 bases and J shed 3 bases, with 5 bases lying between them. The CDR3 nucleotides read TGTGCCACCAGTGAACAATACACCGGGGAGCTGTTTTTT. This translates into CATSEQYTGELFF.

This clonotype was observed at least ten times. The chain combines TRBV10-3 with TRBJ1-1; no clear D. CDR3 size: 13 residues. V gave up 5 bases and J gave up 3 bases, with 10 bases separating them. Germline V CDR1 and CDR2: ENHRY, SYGVKD. This CDR3 reads CAISRRDDTEAFF. The CDR3 bases are TGTGCCATCAGTCGACGGGATGACACTGAAGCTTTCTTT.

Only one count was recorded for this clonotype. CDR3 region: CAGGQGGTEAFF. The CDR3 nucleotides read TGTGCCGGCGGACAGGGTGGGACTGAAGCTTTCTTT. The V gene is TRBV6-6, the J gene TRBJ1-1, with TRBD1 matching 8 bases. The germline gives CDR1 MNHNY, CDR2 SVGAGI (reference sequence). The CDR3 has 12 residues. Trimming cost V 11 bases and J 5 bases; bases outside gene matches: 7.

On this clonotype: It is unclear where the CDR3 begins or ends on the DNA, so no DNA is shown, and the CDR3 is as TCRdb lists it. The V call is TRBV25-1, the J call TRBJ2-7; the D call TRBD2 from the table was never checked on the DNA. The CDR3 has 16 residues if both end residues are counted. Per the germline V gene, CDR1 is MGHDK and CDR2 is SYGVNS. The CDR3 loop reads CACSARGRRGIGEQYF.

J is TRBJ2-2 and V is TRBV6-2 or TRBV6-3; 7 positions agree with TRBD2. The CDR3 contains 17 residues. With V trimmed by 8 bases and J by 4 bases, 16 bases remained unmatched. Per the germline V gene, CDR1 is MNHEY and CDR2 is SVGEGT. The CDR3 coding sequence is TGTGCCAGCGGTAAACCCCGAGCGGGAAGCGGCACCGGGGAGCTGTTTTTT. Translating gives CASGKPRAGSGTGELFF.

This clonotype was seen only a few times. The chain carries TRBV7-8 and TRBJ1-2; 11 bases are shared with TRBD1. CDR1 and CDR2 from the germline V gene are SGHVS and FQNEAQ. The trim removed 4 bases at V and 8 bases at J, leaving 9 bases unmatched. The CDR3 loop spans 15 amino acids. DNA for the CDR3: TGTGCCAGCAGCTCCAGCGGACAGGGGGCATGGGGCTACACCTTC. It codes for CASSSSGQGAWGYTF.

This clonotype was detected ten times or more. The chain is built from TRBV5-5 and TRBJ2-7; either TRBD1 or TRBD2 may supply D (5 bases each). Germline loops: CDR1 SGHKS, CDR2 YYEKEE (reference sequence). Trimming shortened V by 0 bases and J by 0 bases, and 16 bases separated the two germline ends. The CDR3 length is 17 residues. The CDR3 loop is CASSLGDSTRSSYEQYF. CDR3 DNA sequence: TGTGCCAGCAGCTTGGGTGACAGCACTAGGAGCTCCTACGAGCAGTACTTC.

This sequence joins TRBV20-1 and TRBJ1-6; no firm D call. Trimming removed 3 bases from V and 9 bases from J, with 9 bases in between. The CDR3 spans 12 residues. Germline lookup yields CDR1 DFQATT and CDR2 SNEGSKA (reference sequence). The CDR3 is CSASWASSPLHF. The CDR3 DNA is TGCAGTGCTAGTTGGGCTAGTTCACCCCTCCACTTT.

This sequence joins TRBV19 and TRBJ1-2, with D unresolved. Trimming took off 6 bases at V and 8 bases at J, with 16 bases between the two ends. This CDR3 comprises 13 residues. CDR1 is LNHDA, CDR2 SQIVND, per germline (reference sequence). CDR3 coding DNA: TGTGCCAGTAGCCTAACCCGGAACGAGGGCTACACCTTC. As protein: CASSLTRNEGYTF.

J is TRBJ1-2 and V is TRBV5-5; D ambiguous. V dropped 1 base and J dropped 2 bases, with 6 bases sitting between them. This CDR3 comprises 13 residues. CDR1 and CDR2 (germline): SGHKS, YYEKEE (reference sequence). The CDR3 sequence is CASSLQENYGYTF. The CDR3 DNA reads TGTGCCAGCAGCTTGCAGGAGAACTATGGCTACACCTTC.

This clonotype was detected ten times or more. The chain is built from TRBV15 and TRBJ1-1, with D maybe TRBD1 (6 bases). The CDR3 sequence is 19 residues long. The ends were cut back, 0 bases at V and 0 bases at J, with 20 bases in the middle. Germline-derived CDR1 and CDR2 are LNHNV and YYDKDF (reference sequence). The DNA of the CDR3 is TGTGCCACCAGCAGAGATATTCTCCAGTTGCAGGGGCTGAACACTGAAGCTTTCTTT. This codes for CATSRDILQLQGLNTEAFF.

This clonotype showed up many times. V gene TRBV7-9 combines with J gene TRBJ2-5; possibly TRBD1 for D (7 bases). The CDR3 is 15 amino acids. Trimming left V 6 bases short and J 4 bases short, with 18 bases between. Germline loops: CDR1 SEHNR, CDR2 FQNEAQ (reference sequence). The CDR3 protein is CASRRRGLKGETQYF. The CDR3, as DNA: TGTGCCAGCAGACGGAGGGGGCTGAAGGGAGAGACCCAGTACTTC.

The chain carries TRBV12-3 or TRBV12-4 and TRBJ1-2, with 9 bases that match TRBD1. The CDR3 runs 13 residues. J was trimmed by 9 bases and V by 5 bases; bases with no gene match: 7. This chain's CDR3 is CASSTGGVRRYTF. CDR3 bases: TGTGCCAGCAGTACAGGGGGCGTAAGGCGCTACACCTTC.

In its sample, this clonotype was seen many times. This sequence joins TRBV6-6 and TRBJ1-2; D gene unclear. With 7 bases removed from V and 7 bases from J, the gap between germline ends came to 16 bases. This CDR3 is 13 amino acids long. CDR1 and CDR2 (germline): MNHNY, SVGAGI (reference sequence). The CDR3, as DNA: TGTGCCAGCACTCACTGGCTTCGCCCTGGCTACACCTTC. It encodes CASTHWLRPGYTF.

The table lists this clonotype with many counts. The chain is built from TRBV10-3 and TRBJ2-7; 7 bases are a match to TRBD2. The CDR3 has 15 residues. Germline CDR1 and CDR2: ENHRY and SYGVKD. After removal of 1 base from V and 5 bases from J, the junction contained 8 bases not matched to a gene. DNA for the CDR3: TGTGCCATCAGTGAGTGGCTAGCGGTGGGAAACGAGCAGTACTTC. Translation gives CAISEWLAVGNEQYF.

In this sample, this clonotype turned up many times. This chain uses TRBV5-1 with TRBJ1-2; weak D call: TRBD1 (5 bases). Germline values: CDR1 SGHRS, CDR2 YFSETQ. The CDR3 consists of 12 residues. V was shortened by 5 bases and J by 2 bases, with 7 bases between the two germline ends. The CDR3 nucleotides are TGCGCCAGCAGGGGGCAAAACTATGGCTACACCTTC. Its translation is CASRGQNYGYTF.

This clonotype showed up many times. The chain employs TRBV20-1 and TRBJ2-3; either TRBD1 or TRBD2 may supply D (5 bases each). The V gene lost 3 bases and the J gene lost 6 bases, with 16 bases spanning the gap. This CDR3 has 14 residues. CDR1 and CDR2 from the germline V gene are DFQATT and SNEGSKA (reference sequence). CDR3 residues: CSARTGTVADTQYF. In DNA, the CDR3 is TGCAGTGCTAGGACCGGGACCGTCGCCGATACGCAGTATTTT.

This chain links TRBV10-3 with TRBJ1-5; TRBD1 aligns across 7 bases. V shed 5 bases and J 5 bases; nucleotides not matched to a gene: 12. Germline-derived CDR1 and CDR2 are ENHRY and SYGVKD. The CDR3 totals 16 residues. Here the CDR3 DNA reads TGTGCCATCAGTACGACAGGGACAGACCAATATCAGCCCCAGCATTTT. It translates to CAISTTGTDQYQPQHF.

The sample holds many counts of this clonotype. This chain joins TRBV2 and TRBJ2-7; 7 nucleotides match TRBD1. This CDR3 contains 13 residues. Trimming at V came to 6 bases and at J to 3 bases, leaving 5 bases not matched to a gene. Germline V gives CDR1 SNHLY, CDR2 FYNNEI. CDR3 DNA sequence: TGTGCCAGCAGGCAGGGGGTAAGCTACGAGCAGTACTTC. Protein sequence: CASRQGVSYEQYF.

The gene calls are TRBV15 and TRBJ2-5; D is perhaps TRBD2 (5 bases). The CDR3 extends over 16 amino acids. V shed 3 bases and J shed 5 bases, with 19 bases lying between them. Germline values: CDR1 LNHNV, CDR2 YYDKDF (reference sequence). The CDR3 protein is CATSRFISGGSETQYF. CDR3 nucleotide sequence: TGTGCCACCAGCAGGTTCATCAGTGGCGGGTCGGAGACCCAGTACTTC.